One sample yielded the 14 T cell receptor beta chains listed below, sequenced in a study of OX40 agonist ivuxolimab in advanced cancers. This table comes from immunoSEQ multiplex PCR, and its TCRdb copy is limited to in-frame clones, with some not included. Of about 13,000 clones detected, 80% appear once; the ten largest clones hold over 35%. This sample comprised CD4+ or CD8+ T cells sorted from blood, obtained in a trial of the OX40 agonist ivuxolimab. The receptors come from an adult with an advanced solid tumor such as melanoma, head and neck, liver or kidney cancer.

The chain is built from TRBV4-3 and TRBJ2-4; no clear D gene. From germline, CDR1 is LGHNA and CDR2 YSLEER. CDR3 length equals 11 residues. V lost 7 bases and J lost 8, with 9 bases in between. The DNA of the CDR3 is TGCGCCAGCAAGGAGAAGGACATTCAGTACTTC. Encoded protein: CASKEKDIQYF.

This chain links TRBV7-3 with TRBJ2-3; D gene unclear. There are 15 residues in the CDR3. The germline V and J ends were trimmed by 2 bases and 4 bases, with 13 bases remaining between them. Germline CDR1 SGHTA, CDR2 FQGTGA. This CDR3 is CASSLGVTPADTQYF. The CDR3 DNA is TGTGCCAGCAGCTTAGGAGTCACCCCCGCAGATACGCAGTATTTT. The variable domain in full, with the rest retrieved from reference TRBV7-3 and TRBJ2-3, is GAGVSQTPSNKVTEKGKYVELRCDPISGHTALYWYRQSLGQGPEFLIYFQGTGAADDSGLPNDRFFAVRPEGSVSTLKIQRTERGDSAVYLCASSLGVTPADTQYFGPGTRLTVL.

By proportion, this clone is medium-sized (0.01 to 0.1%). The chain carries TRBV2 and TRBJ1-2; 9 bases agree with TRBD1. This CDR3 region has 14 residues. Germline assignment: CDR1 SNHLY and CDR2 FYNNEI. The V gene end was trimmed by 6 bases and the J gene end by 5 bases; junction bases not matched to a gene: 7. CDR3: CASRGRDREYGYTF. CDR3 sequence (DNA): TGTGCCAGCAGAGGTCGGGACAGGGAATATGGCTACACCTTC. Full variable domain (rest looked up from reference TRBV2 and TRBJ1-2): EPEVTQTPSHQVTQMGQEVILRCVPISNHLYFYWYRQILGQKVEFLVSFYNNEISEKSEIFDDQFSVERPDGSNFTLKIRSTKLEDSAMYFCASRGRDREYGYTFGSGTRLTVV.

The V and J genes are TRBV6-5 and TRBJ2-5; the match to TRBD2 covers 10 bases. The germline gives CDR1 MNHEY, CDR2 SVGAGI. J lost 5 bases, V lost 4 bases, and 10 bases had no gene match. The CDR3 runs 16 residues. CDR3 sequence (DNA): TGTGCCAGCAGTTTACTCAGGGCTAGCGGGAGTGAGACCCAGTACTTC. It encodes CASSLLRASGSETQYF.

The rearrangement uses TRBV6-4 and TRBJ2-1; 11 nucleotides agree with TRBD2. This CDR3 spans 21 amino acids. J was trimmed by 0 bases and V by 0 bases; bases with no gene match: 13. Per the germline V gene, CDR1 is MRHNA and CDR2 is SNTAGT. This CDR3 reads CASSDSTYPSGGLSSYNEQFF. DNA of the CDR3: TGTGCCAGCAGTGACTCGACTTATCCTAGCGGGGGGCTAAGCTCCTACAATGAGCAGTTCTTC.

The chain combines TRBV5-8 with TRBJ1-5; TRBD1 is a possible D gene (5 bases). The CDR3 loop spans 15 amino acids. Germline CDR1 reads SGHTS; CDR2 reads YDEGEE. With 0 bases removed from V and 2 bases from J, the gap between germline ends came to 9 bases. CDR3 nucleotides: TGTGCCAGCAGCTTGGGGGGGGTGGGCAATCAGCCCCAGCATTTT. Translating it yields CASSLGGVGNQPQHF.

As for this clone: With a far larger clone one base away, a read error is the likely cause. The chain combines TRBV4-2 with TRBJ1-5; TRBD1 matches 7 bases. V lost 5 bases and J lost 0; bases outside the gene matches: 4. Looked up from germline, CDR1 is LGHNA and CDR2 is YNFKEQ. The CDR3 is 15 amino acids. The CDR3 region is CASSVQGYSNQPQHF. In DNA form, the CDR3 reads TGTGCCAGCAGCGTACAGGGGTATAGCAATCAGCCCCAGCATTTT.

CDR3 residues: CASGPESGPQHF. In nucleotides, the CDR3 is TGTGCCAGCGGGCCGGAATCAGGGCCCCAGCATTTT. The V gene is TRBV27, the J gene TRBJ1-5; the D is unclear. Trimming removed 8 bases at V and 9 bases at J, with 14 bases between. This CDR3 is 12 amino acids long. Germline-derived CDR1 and CDR2 are MNHEY and SMNVEV (reference sequence).

This clone has a single count. The genes are TRBV28 and TRBJ1-5; TRBD1 might be the D (5 bases). The CDR3 totals 18 residues. V lost 7 bases, J lost 3 bases, and 25 bases lay in between. The V gene's germline CDR1 is MDHEN and CDR2 SYDVKM. CDR3 nucleotides: TGTGCCAGCACTCTTTACAGGTCGCCGGGCGGGGTCAATCAGCCCCAGCATTTT. It encodes CASTLYRSPGGVNQPQHF.

The V and J genes are TRBV7-6 and TRBJ2-3; 11 bases agree with TRBD2. V shed 5 bases, J shed 0 bases, and the junction held 4 bases outside the gene matches. This CDR3 region has 16 residues. CDR1 is SGHVS and CDR2 is FNYEAQ in the germline V gene. The CDR3 here is CASSPRTSGSTDTQYF. DNA of the CDR3: TGTGCCAGCAGCCCTCGGACTAGCGGGAGCACAGATACGCAGTATTTT.

The chain links TRBV28 to TRBJ1-5, with TRBD1 identical over 8 bases. V was pared by 5 bases and J by 6 bases, with 21 bases of the junction left unmatched. The V gene's germline CDR1 is MDHEN and CDR2 SYDVKM. The CDR3 runs 19 residues. In nucleotides, the CDR3 is TGTGCCAGCAGTACTATCCGGATAAACTACAGGGGGTCGATTCAGCCCCAGCATTTT. The encoded protein is CASSTIRINYRGSIQPQHF.

A few counts support this clone. J is TRBJ1-2 and V is TRBV27; 9 bases line up with TRBD1. Per germline, CDR1 MNHEY and CDR2 SMNVEV (reference sequence). J was trimmed by 11 bases and V by 6 bases; bases with no gene match: 4. CDR3 size: 11 residues. The CDR3 reads CASSPGQGYTF. The CDR3 region has the DNA TGTGCCAGCAGCCCGGGACAGGGATACACCTTC.

The chain links TRBV5-4 to TRBJ1-5; weak D call: TRBD1 (5 bases). The V end was cut by 0 bases, the J end by 9 bases, with 13 bases between. Germline V lookup: CDR1 SGHNT, CDR2 YYREEE (reference sequence). This CDR3 comprises 14 residues. CDR3 residues: CASSLAGGRRPQHF. The CDR3 DNA reads TGTGCCAGCAGCTTGGCCGGGGGTAGGAGGCCCCAGCATTTT.

This clone was detected only a few times. This chain joins TRBV7-9 and TRBJ1-5, with D perhaps matching TRBD1 (5 bases). CDR1 and CDR2 (germline): SEHNR, FQNEAQ (reference sequence). V was cut by 5 bases and J by 0 bases, with 14 bases left in between. The CDR3 covers 16 residues. CDR3 sequence (DNA): TGTGCCAGCAGCCCGAAAGGGAGGGGTAGCAATCAGCCCCAGCATTTT. Residues: CASSPKGRGSNQPQHF.